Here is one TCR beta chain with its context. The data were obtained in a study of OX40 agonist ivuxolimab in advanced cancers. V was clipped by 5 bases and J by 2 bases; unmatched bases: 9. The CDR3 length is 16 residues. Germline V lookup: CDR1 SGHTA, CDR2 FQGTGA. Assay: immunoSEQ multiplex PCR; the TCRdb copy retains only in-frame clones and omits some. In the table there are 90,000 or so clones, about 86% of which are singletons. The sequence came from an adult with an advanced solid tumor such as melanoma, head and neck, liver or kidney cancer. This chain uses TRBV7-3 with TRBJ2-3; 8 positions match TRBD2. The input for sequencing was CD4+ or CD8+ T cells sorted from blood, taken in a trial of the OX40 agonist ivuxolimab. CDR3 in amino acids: CASSAPGGGATDTQYF. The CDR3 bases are TGTGCCAGCAGCGCACCGGGAGGGGGGGCCACAGATACGCAGTATTTT. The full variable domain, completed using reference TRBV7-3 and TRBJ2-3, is GAGVSQTPSNKVTEKGKYVELRCDPISGHTALYWYRQSLGQGPEFLIYFQGTGAADDSGLPNDRFFAVRPEGSVSTLKIQRTERGDSAVYLCASSAPGGGATDTQYFGPGTRLTVL.